The rows below give T cell receptor beta chains drawn from one sample of a study of blood T cell repertoires in COVID-19. Only in-frame clones appear in the TCRdb table, and some are missing; sequencing was by immunoSEQ multiplex PCR. The sample consists of 200,000 to 250,000 clones, 65% to 90% of them appearing once. Sequencing input: peripheral blood. These receptors were collected from a woman of 80 years or more with active or convalescent COVID-19. The CDR3 runs from the conserved cysteine through the conserved F or W. A D gene is named only where the DNA matches it firmly.

J gene: TRBJ1-5; D gene: TRBD1; V gene: TRBV2; CDR3 protein: CASSMDRGGNQPQHF
J gene: TRBJ2-2; D gene: TRBD1; V gene: TRBV6-2/TRBV6-3; CDR3 protein: CASSDQGQAFIRELFF
J gene: TRBJ1-2; D gene: TRBD1; V gene: TRBV4-1; CDR3 protein: CASSQETGTGGVGYTF
J gene: TRBJ1-6; D gene: -; V gene: TRBV3-1/TRBV3-2; CDR3 protein: CASSQNGRGGLIPYSPLHF
J gene: TRBJ2-7; D gene: -; V gene: TRBV19; CDR3 protein: CASSIAHSSYEQYF
J gene: TRBJ1-1; D gene: TRBD1; V gene: TRBV28; CDR3 protein: CASIAGTGGTEAFF
J gene: TRBJ1-6; D gene: -; V gene: TRBV28; CDR3 protein: CASSSGTQNRYNSPLHF
J gene: TRBJ1-2; D gene: TRBD1; V gene: TRBV28; CDR3 protein: CASSGRTGGLDGYTF
J gene: TRBJ1-3; D gene: -; V gene: TRBV6-5; CDR3 protein: CASQVTGEGNTIYF
J gene: TRBJ2-1; D gene: -; V gene: TRBV30; CDR3 protein: CAWDGRGSSYNEQFF
J gene: TRBJ1-5; D gene: -; V gene: TRBV2; CDR3 protein: CASSGDFYPNQPQHF
J gene: TRBJ1-1; D gene: -; V gene: TRBV3-1/TRBV3-2; CDR3 protein: CASSQPTTRRAEAFF
J gene: TRBJ1-1; D gene: -; V gene: TRBV6-5; CDR3 protein: CATIWGGEDTEAFF
J gene: TRBJ2-3; D gene: TRBD2; V gene: TRBV5-1; CDR3 protein: CASSLRAGGPGGTDTQYF
J gene: TRBJ2-7; D gene: TRBD1; V gene: TRBV3-1/TRBV3-2; CDR3 protein: CASPHRPWRLPGQGGEQYF
J gene: TRBJ1-3; D gene: -; V gene: TRBV28; CDR3 protein: CASSLETSGNTIYF
J gene: TRBJ1-2; D gene: -; V gene: TRBV28; CDR3 protein: CASSLVSGSLNYGYTF
J gene: TRBJ1-2; D gene: -; V gene: TRBV2; CDR3 protein: CASSEDWGLSSGYTF
J gene: TRBJ2-7; D gene: TRBD1; V gene: TRBV2; CDR3 protein: CASSVRQGAYEQYF
J gene: TRBJ1-4; D gene: TRBD1; V gene: TRBV5-1; CDR3 protein: CASRGTGTPATNEKLFF
J gene: TRBJ1-2; D gene: TRBD1; V gene: TRBV5-1; CDR3 protein: CASRYGQGDYGYTF
J gene: TRBJ1-2; D gene: -; V gene: TRBV19; CDR3 protein: CASNRQIANYGYTF
J gene: TRBJ1-1; D gene: TRBD1; V gene: TRBV5-8; CDR3 protein: CASSRGTTGGTEAFF
J gene: TRBJ1-6; D gene: -; V gene: TRBV27; CDR3 protein: CASSTGPNSPLHF
J gene: TRBJ2-2; D gene: TRBD2; V gene: TRBV19; CDR3 protein: CASRGLAGGTNTGELFF
J gene: TRBJ2-1; D gene: TRBD2; V gene: TRBV28; CDR3 protein: CASSRPGGENYNEQFF
J gene: TRBJ2-1; D gene: -; V gene: TRBV6-1; CDR3 protein: CASSESQGPYNEQFF
J gene: TRBJ2-5; D gene: TRBD1; V gene: TRBV5-1; CDR3 protein: CASSLTGGAETQYF
J gene: TRBJ1-2; D gene: TRBD1; V gene: TRBV5-1; CDR3 protein: CASSGQGSGYTF
J gene: TRBJ2-3; D gene: TRBD1; V gene: TRBV10-3; CDR3 protein: CAISPDRGADTQYF
J gene: TRBJ1-2; D gene: -; V gene: TRBV12-3/TRBV12-4; CDR3 protein: CASSPDRQGYTF
J gene: TRBJ2-1; D gene: -; V gene: TRBV7-8; CDR3 protein: CASSLAKVRGNEQFF
J gene: TRBJ1-1; D gene: -; V gene: TRBV3-1/TRBV3-2; CDR3 protein: CASSAGPMNTEAFF
J gene: TRBJ1-1; D gene: -; V gene: TRBV2; CDR3 protein: CASRGDRLVIRAFF
J gene: TRBJ2-5; D gene: -; V gene: TRBV5-1; CDR3 protein: CASSVFGGSEETQYF
J gene: TRBJ2-1; D gene: -; V gene: TRBV3-1/TRBV3-2; CDR3 protein: CASSHSGWGYIILNEQFF
J gene: TRBJ2-7; D gene: TRBD1; V gene: TRBV28; CDR3 protein: CASRQRQGTPSYEQYF
J gene: TRBJ1-5; D gene: -; V gene: TRBV7-6; CDR3 protein: CASSPPGDNQPQHF
J gene: TRBJ1-1; D gene: -; V gene: TRBV3-1/TRBV3-2; CDR3 protein: CASSPTGSGTEAFF
J gene: TRBJ1-4; D gene: TRBD1; V gene: TRBV5-1; CDR3 protein: CASSPGQFNEKLFF
J gene: TRBJ1-1; D gene: TRBD1; V gene: TRBV19; CDR3 protein: CASSGRTGNEAFF
J gene: TRBJ1-3; D gene: -; V gene: TRBV5-4; CDR3 protein: CASSLSSDRNTIYF
J gene: TRBJ1-1; D gene: -; V gene: TRBV2; CDR3 protein: CASSLGGLNTEAFF
J gene: TRBJ1-6; D gene: TRBD1; V gene: TRBV10-1; CDR3 protein: CASSGGTAGNSPLHF
J gene: TRBJ1-6; D gene: -; V gene: TRBV30; CDR3 protein: CAWTSQYNSPLHF
J gene: TRBJ1-2; D gene: -; V gene: TRBV7-9; CDR3 protein: CASSLDSYGYTF
J gene: TRBJ2-7; D gene: TRBD1; V gene: TRBV18; CDR3 protein: CASSYSGTGIVEQYF
J gene: TRBJ1-5; D gene: -; V gene: TRBV28; CDR3 protein: CASSFTGLYSNQPQHF
J gene: TRBJ2-7; D gene: -; V gene: TRBV11-2; CDR3 protein: CASSPIQRTKVPYEQYF
J gene: TRBJ1-2; D gene: -; V gene: TRBV28; CDR3 protein: CASSLGRLSGGYTF
J gene: TRBJ2-7; D gene: -; V gene: TRBV6-6; CDR3 protein: CASHEGGSYEQYF
J gene: TRBJ1-1; D gene: TRBD1; V gene: TRBV29-1; CDR3 protein: CSVVQGVTEAFF
J gene: TRBJ2-3; D gene: -; V gene: TRBV7-9; CDR3 protein: CASAPDPAEARFRVDTQYF
J gene: TRBJ2-5; D gene: TRBD2; V gene: TRBV28; CDR3 protein: CASSPRGDGNRPQYF
J gene: TRBJ2-3; D gene: TRBD2; V gene: TRBV9; CDR3 protein: CASSASLAGHADTQYF
J gene: TRBJ1-1; D gene: -; V gene: TRBV19; CDR3 protein: CASRGHPEATEAFF
J gene: TRBJ2-5; D gene: -; V gene: TRBV2; CDR3 protein: CASSLRSQETQYF